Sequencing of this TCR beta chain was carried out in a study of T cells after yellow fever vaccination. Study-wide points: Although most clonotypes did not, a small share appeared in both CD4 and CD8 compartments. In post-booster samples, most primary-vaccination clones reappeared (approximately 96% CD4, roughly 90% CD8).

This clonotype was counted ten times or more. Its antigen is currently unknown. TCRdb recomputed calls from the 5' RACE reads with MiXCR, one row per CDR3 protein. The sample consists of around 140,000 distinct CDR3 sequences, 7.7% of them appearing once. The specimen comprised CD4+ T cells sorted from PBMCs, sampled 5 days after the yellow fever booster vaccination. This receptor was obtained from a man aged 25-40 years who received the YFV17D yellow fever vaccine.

CDR3 sequence reads: CASCGLDLIEAELFF. The CDR3 nucleotides read TGCGCCAGCTGCGGACTAGACCTAATCGAGGCGGAGCTGTTTTTT. V gene TRBV5-1 combines with J gene TRBJ2-2, with TRBD2 identical over 7 bases. Germline values: CDR1 SGHRS, CDR2 YFSETQ. The CDR3 contains 15 residues. Trimming removed 7 bases from V and 10 bases from J; junction bases left unmatched: 16.